This T cell receptor beta chain emerged from a study of blood T cell repertoires in COVID-19. About the research overall: Material from acute and convalescent COVID-19 was sourced from the United States, Italy and Spain. PBMCs, B-cell-depleted T cells, or T cells were the source of the cDNA or gDNA that made up the material.

Germline CDR1 SNHLY, CDR2 FYNNEI. The CDR3 is made up of 14 amino acids. Trimming cost V 4 bases and J 7 bases, with 13 bases left between them. Study processing details: Amplifying reference gene primers gave estimates of nucleated cell counts. Profiling relied on immunoSEQ multiplex PCR, and the TCRdb table lists in-frame clones only, not all of them. The V and J calls and clone size come from that table; D and trimming were worked out from the DNA. This table holds around 140,000 clones, around 81% found once. V usage is TRBV2 and J usage is TRBJ1-4; the D gene is possibly TRBD1 (6 bases). Material: peripheral blood. This receptor was identified in a human donor in a cohort sampled during active COVID-19. CDR3 coding DNA: TGTGCCAGCAGTGGTTCGGACAGACTTGAAAAACTGTTTTTT. Protein: CASSGSDRLEKLFF.